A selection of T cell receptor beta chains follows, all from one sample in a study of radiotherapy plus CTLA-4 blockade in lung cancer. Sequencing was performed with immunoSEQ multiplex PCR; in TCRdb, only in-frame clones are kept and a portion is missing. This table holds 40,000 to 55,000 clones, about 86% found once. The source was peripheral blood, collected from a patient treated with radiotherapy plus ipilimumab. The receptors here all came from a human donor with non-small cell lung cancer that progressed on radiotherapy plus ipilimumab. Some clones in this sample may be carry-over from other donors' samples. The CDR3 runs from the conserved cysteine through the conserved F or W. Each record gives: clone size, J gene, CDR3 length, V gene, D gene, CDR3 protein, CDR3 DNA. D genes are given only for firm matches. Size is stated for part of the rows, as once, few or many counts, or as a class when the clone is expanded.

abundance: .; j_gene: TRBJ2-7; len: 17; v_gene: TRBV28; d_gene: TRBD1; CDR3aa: CASSFSLSGTGAYEQYF; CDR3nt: TGTGCCAGCAGTTTCTCACTTTCCGGGACAGGGGCCTACGAGCAGTACTTC
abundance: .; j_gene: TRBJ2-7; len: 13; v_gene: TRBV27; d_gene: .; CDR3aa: CASCAGSVCEQYF; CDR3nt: TGTGCCAGCTGCGCGGGAAGCGTGTGCGAGCAGTACTTC
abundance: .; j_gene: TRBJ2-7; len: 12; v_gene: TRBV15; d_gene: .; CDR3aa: CATSDRAYEQYF; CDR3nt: TGTGCCACCAGCGACAGAGCCTACGAGCAGTACTTC
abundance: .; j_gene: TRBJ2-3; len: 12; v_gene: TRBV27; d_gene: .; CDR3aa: CASSPSTDTQYF; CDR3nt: TGTGCCAGCAGCCCGAGCACAGATACGCAGTATTTT
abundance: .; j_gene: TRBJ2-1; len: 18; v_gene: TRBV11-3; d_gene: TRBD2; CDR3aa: CASSLEGVAGDPYNEQFF; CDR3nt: TGTGCCAGCAGCTTAGAGGGGGTAGCGGGGGATCCTTACAATGAGCAGTTCTTC
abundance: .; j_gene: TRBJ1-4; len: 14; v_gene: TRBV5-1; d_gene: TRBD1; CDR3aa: CASRLQGEGEKLFF; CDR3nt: TGCGCCAGCCGACTCCAGGGGGAAGGTGAAAAACTGTTTTTT
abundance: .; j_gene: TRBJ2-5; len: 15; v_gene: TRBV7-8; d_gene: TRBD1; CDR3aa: CASSTLGTGEETQYF; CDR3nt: TGTGCCAGCAGCACGCTCGGGACAGGGGAGGAGACCCAGTACTTC
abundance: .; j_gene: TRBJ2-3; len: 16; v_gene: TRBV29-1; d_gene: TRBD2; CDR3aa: CSVVITGRALTDTQYF; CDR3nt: TGCAGCGTTGTCATAACGGGGAGGGCCCTTACAGATACGCAGTATTTT
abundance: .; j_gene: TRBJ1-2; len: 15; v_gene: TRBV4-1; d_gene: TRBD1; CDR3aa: CASSQDIGTAYGYTF; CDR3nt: TGCGCCAGCAGCCAAGATATTGGGACAGCCTATGGCTACACCTTC
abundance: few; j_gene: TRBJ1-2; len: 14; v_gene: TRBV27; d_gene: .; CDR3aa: CASSSQTGSYGYTF; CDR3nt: TGTGCCAGCAGTTCGCAGACAGGCTCCTATGGCTACACCTTC
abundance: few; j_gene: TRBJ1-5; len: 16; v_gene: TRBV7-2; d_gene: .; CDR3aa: CASSSDAGLGGKPQHF; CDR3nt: TGTGCCAGCAGCTCAGACGCAGGGCTAGGAGGGAAGCCCCAGCATTTT
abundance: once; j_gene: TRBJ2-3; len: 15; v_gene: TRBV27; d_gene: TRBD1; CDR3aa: CASRTTGGRKDTQYF; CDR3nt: TGTGCCAGCAGAACGACAGGGGGCAGGAAAGATACGCAGTATTTT
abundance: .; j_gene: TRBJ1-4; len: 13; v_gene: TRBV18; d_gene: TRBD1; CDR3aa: CASSPGQAEKLFF; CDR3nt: TGTGCCAGCTCACCGGGACAGGCGGAAAAACTGTTTTTT
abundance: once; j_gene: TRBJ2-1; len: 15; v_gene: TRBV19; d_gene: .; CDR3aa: CASQLADASYNEQFF; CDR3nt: TGTGCCAGCCAACTAGCAGACGCCTCCTACAATGAGCAGTTCTTC
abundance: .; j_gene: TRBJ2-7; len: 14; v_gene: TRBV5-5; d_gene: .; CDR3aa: CASSSAGGDHEQYF; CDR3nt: TGTGCCAGCAGCTCCGCCGGGGGTGACCACGAGCAGTACTTC
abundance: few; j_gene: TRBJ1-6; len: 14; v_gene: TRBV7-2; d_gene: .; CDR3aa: CASSSRAYNSPLHF; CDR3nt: TGTGCCAGCAGCTCCCGCGCCTATAATTCACCCCTCCACTTT
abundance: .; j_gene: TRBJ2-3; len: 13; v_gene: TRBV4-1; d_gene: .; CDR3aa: CASSQDTGDTQYF; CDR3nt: TGCGCCAGCAGCCAAGATACCGGAGATACGCAGTATTTT
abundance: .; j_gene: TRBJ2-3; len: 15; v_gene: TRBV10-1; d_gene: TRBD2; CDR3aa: CASSLGGASTDTQYF; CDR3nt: TGCGCCAGCAGTCTCGGGGGGGCCAGCACAGATACGCAGTATTTT
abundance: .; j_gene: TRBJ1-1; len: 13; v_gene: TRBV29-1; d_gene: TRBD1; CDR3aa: CSVPGQGYTEAFF; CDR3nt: TGCAGCGTTCCGGGACAGGGGTACACTGAAGCTTTCTTT
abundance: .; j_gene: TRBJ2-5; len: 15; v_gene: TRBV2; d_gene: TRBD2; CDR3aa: CASLGLGGTRETQYF; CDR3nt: TGTGCCAGCCTGGGGCTGGGAGGGACCCGGGAGACCCAGTACTTC
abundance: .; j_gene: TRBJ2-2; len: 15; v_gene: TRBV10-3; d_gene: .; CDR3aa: CAISEGGQNTGELFF; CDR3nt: TGTGCCATCAGTGAGGGGGGCCAGAACACCGGGGAGCTGTTTTTT
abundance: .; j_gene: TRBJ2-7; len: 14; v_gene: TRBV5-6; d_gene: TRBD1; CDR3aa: CASSIPGQGYEQYF; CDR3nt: TGTGCCAGCAGCATACCGGGACAGGGCTACGAGCAGTACTTC
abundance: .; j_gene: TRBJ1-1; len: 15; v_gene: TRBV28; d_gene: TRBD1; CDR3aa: CASSLFLAGGTEAFF; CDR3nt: TGTGCCAGCAGTTTATTCCTTGCAGGGGGTACTGAAGCTTTCTTT
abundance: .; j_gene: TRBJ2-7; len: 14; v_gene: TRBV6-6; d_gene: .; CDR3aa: CASSRTGLGGEQYF; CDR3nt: TGTGCCAGCAGTAGGACAGGGCTGGGGGGGGAGCAGTACTTC
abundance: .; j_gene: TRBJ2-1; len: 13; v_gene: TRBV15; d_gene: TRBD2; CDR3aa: CATGLAGGSEQFF; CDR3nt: TGTGCCACGGGACTAGCGGGGGGCAGTGAGCAGTTCTTC
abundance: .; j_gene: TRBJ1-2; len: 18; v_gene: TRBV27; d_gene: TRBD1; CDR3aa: CASSLLGTGAPSGYGYTF; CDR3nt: TGTGCCAGCAGTCTCCTAGGGACAGGGGCCCCATCGGGTTATGGCTACACCTTC
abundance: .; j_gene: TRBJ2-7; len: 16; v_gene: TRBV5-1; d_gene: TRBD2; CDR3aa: CASSLQAGGSSYEQYF; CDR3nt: TGCGCCAGCAGCCTTCAGGCGGGGGGAAGCTCCTACGAGCAGTACTTC
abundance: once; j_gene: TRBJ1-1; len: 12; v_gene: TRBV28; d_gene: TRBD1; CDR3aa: CASRTGRLKAFF; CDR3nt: TGTGCCAGTCGGACAGGGCGTCTAAAAGCTTTCTTT
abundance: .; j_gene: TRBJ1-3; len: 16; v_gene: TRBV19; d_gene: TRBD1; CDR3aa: CASSPMDRFSGNTIYF; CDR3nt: TGTGCCAGTAGTCCCATGGACAGGTTCTCTGGAAACACCATATATTTT
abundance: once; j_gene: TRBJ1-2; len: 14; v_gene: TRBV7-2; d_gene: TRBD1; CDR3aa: CASSSGQVNYGYTF; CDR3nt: TGTGCCAGCAGTTCGGGACAGGTTAACTATGGCTACACCTTC
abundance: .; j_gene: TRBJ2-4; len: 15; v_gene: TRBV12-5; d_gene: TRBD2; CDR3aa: CASGLVAGGRNIQYF; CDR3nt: TGTGCTAGTGGTCTAGTAGCGGGAGGGCGGAACATTCAGTACTTC
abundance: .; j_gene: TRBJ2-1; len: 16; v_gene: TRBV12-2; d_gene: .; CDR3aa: CASRLAPSARGNEQFF; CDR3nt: TGTGCAAGTCGCTTAGCGCCCTCCGCTAGAGGCAATGAGCAGTTCTTC
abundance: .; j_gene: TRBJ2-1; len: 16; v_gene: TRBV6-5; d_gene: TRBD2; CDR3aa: CASSYSSGRGDNEQFF; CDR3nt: TGTGCCAGCAGTTACTCGTCCGGGAGGGGTGACAATGAGCAGTTCTTC
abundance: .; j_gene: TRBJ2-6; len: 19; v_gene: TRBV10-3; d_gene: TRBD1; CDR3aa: CAISGAPGQGATGANVLTF; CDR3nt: TGTGCCATCAGCGGGGCTCCGGGACAGGGGGCGACTGGGGCCAACGTCCTGACTTTC
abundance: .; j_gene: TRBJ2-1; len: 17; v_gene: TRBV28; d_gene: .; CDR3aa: CAILGAQVAGADNEQFF; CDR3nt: TGTGCCATCTTGGGGGCGCAGGTCGCGGGAGCGGACAATGAGCAGTTCTTC
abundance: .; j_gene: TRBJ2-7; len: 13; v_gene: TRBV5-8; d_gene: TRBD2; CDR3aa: CASTRLAGNEQYF; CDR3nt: TGTGCCAGCACTAGGCTAGCGGGGAACGAGCAGTACTTC
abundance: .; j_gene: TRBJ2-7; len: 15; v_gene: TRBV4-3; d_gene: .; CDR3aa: CASSQEDRSAYEQYF; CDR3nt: TGCGCCAGCAGCCAAGAGGACAGATCGGCCTACGAGCAGTACTTC
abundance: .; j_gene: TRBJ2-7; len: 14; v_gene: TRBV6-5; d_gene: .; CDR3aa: CASSYSAGNGEQYF; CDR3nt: TGTGCCAGCAGTTACTCTGCAGGGAACGGCGAGCAGTACTTC
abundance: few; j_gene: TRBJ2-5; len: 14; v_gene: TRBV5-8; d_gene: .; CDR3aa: CASSLEPGGETQYF; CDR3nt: TGTGCCAGCAGCTTGGAACCGGGGGGCGAGACCCAGTACTTC
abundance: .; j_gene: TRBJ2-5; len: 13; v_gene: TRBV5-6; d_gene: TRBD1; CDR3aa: CASSFRQGETQYF; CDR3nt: TGTGCCAGCAGCTTCCGACAGGGAGAGACCCAGTACTTC
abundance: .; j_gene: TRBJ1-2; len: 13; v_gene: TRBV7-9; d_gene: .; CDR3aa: CASRRGRDYGYTF; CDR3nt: TGTGCCAGCAGAAGGGGCAGGGACTATGGCTACACCTTC